These 17 T cell receptor beta chains came from one sample sequenced in a study of T cells after yellow fever vaccination. In TCRdb, the 5' RACE reads were re-called with MiXCR into one record per CDR3 protein. The table has 450,000 to 650,000 distinct CDR3 sequences, roughly 22% seen once. The specimen was PBMCs, collected approximately 22 days after the first yellow fever vaccination. The origin of the receptors is a young man who received the YFV17D yellow fever vaccine.

This rearrangement joins TRBV15 to TRBJ2-5; TRBD1 matches 11 bases. Germline CDR1 is LNHNV and CDR2 is YYDKDF (reference sequence). CDR3 length: 18 amino acids. The V segment lost 0 bases and the J segment 5 bases; nucleotides outside the gene matches: 11. For the CDR3, the DNA is TGTGCCACCAGCAGAGAGGGAGGACAGGGGGCTTCTAAGGAGACCCAGTACTTC. Its protein is CATSREGGQGASKETQYF. Combining the CDR3 with reference TRBV15 and TRBJ2-5 gives the whole variable domain DAMVIQNPRYQVTQFGKPVTLSCSQTLNHNVMYWYQQKSSQAPKLLFHYYDKDFNNEADTPDNFQSRRPNTSFCFLDIRSPGLGDTAMYLCATSREGGQGASKETQYFGPGTRLLVL.

This clonotype was seen only a few times. The chain uses TRBV11-2 and TRBJ1-4; the D gene is possibly TRBD1 (6 bases). With 5 bases removed from V and 0 bases from J, the gap between germline ends came to 10 bases. Germline CDR1 and CDR2: SGHAT and FQNNGV. The CDR3 consists of 15 residues. In DNA, the CDR3 is TGTGCCAGCAGCGGAGGGGGTCCAACTAATGAAAAACTGTTTTTT. Residues: CASSGGGPTNEKLFF.

This clonotype has just a few counts. The chain is built from TRBV5-6 and TRBJ1-4; D ambiguous. The CDR3 spans 13 residues. Per the germline V gene, CDR1 is SGHDT and CDR2 is YYEEEE. Trimming removed 4 bases from V and 7 bases from J, with 11 bases in between. The CDR3 nucleotides read TGTGCCAGCAGCCTCGTTAGTAGTGAAAAACTGTTTTTT. Residues: CASSLVSSEKLFF.

This clonotype has a handful of counts. The chain recombines TRBV5-1 with TRBJ2-1, with 15 positions matching TRBD2. J gave up 8 bases and V 3 bases, and 9 bases lay outside the gene matches. CDR3 length: 17 residues. Germline V gene lookup returns CDR1 SGHRS and CDR2 YFSETQ. CDR3 sequence: CASSSGLAGGILHEQFF. The CDR3 DNA reads TGCGCCAGCAGCTCGGGACTAGCGGGGGGTATTCTACATGAGCAGTTCTTC.

This clonotype came up many times. V gene TRBV6-4 combines with J gene TRBJ2-3; the match to TRBD2 covers 10 bases. This CDR3 has 14 amino acids. The V gene end was trimmed by 3 bases and the J gene end by 4 bases; junction bases not matched to a gene: 1. The germline gives CDR1 MRHNA, CDR2 SNTAGT. The CDR3 region is CASSESGGADTQYF. The CDR3 DNA reads as TGTGCCAGCAGTGAAAGCGGGGGGGCAGATACGCAGTATTTT.

The rearrangement uses TRBV6-4 and TRBJ1-2, with 8 bases that match TRBD1. Germline CDR1 reads MRHNA; CDR2 reads SNTAGT. The V gene end was trimmed by 6 bases and the J gene end by 2 bases; junction bases not matched to a gene: 8. The CDR3 has 15 amino acids. The CDR3 reads CASSRDRLTNYGYTF. The CDR3 DNA is TGTGCCAGCAGCCGGGACAGGCTCACAAACTATGGCTACACCTTC.

The CDR3 sequence: CASSGQTSGVFRPDTQYF. In DNA form, the CDR3 reads TGTGCCAGCAGCGGGCAGACTAGCGGGGTCTTTAGGCCAGATACGCAGTATTTT. The V and J genes are TRBV11-2 and TRBJ2-3; 11 bases map to TRBD2. This CDR3 region has 18 residues. Germline V lookup: CDR1 SGHAT, CDR2 FQNNGV. J was trimmed by 4 bases and V by 5 bases; bases with no gene match: 14.

The gene calls are TRBV6-2 or TRBV6-3 and TRBJ2-4, with D possibly being TRBD1 (6 bases). CDR1 MNHEY and CDR2 SVGEGT come from the germline V gene. The CDR3 is 13 amino acids. Trimming cost V 7 bases and J 8 bases, with 15 bases left between them. CDR3 DNA sequence: TGTGCCAGCATCTACAGGGAAGGGGACATTCAGTACTTC. It codes for CASIYREGDIQYF.

The chain recombines TRBV10-3 with TRBJ2-7; 9 bases map to TRBD2. J lost 3 bases, V lost 6 bases, and 9 bases had no gene match. Germline CDR1 is ENHRY and CDR2 is SYGVKD. The length of the CDR3 is 15 residues. The CDR3 sequence: CAISKSSGVLYEQYV. The CDR3 coding sequence is TGTGCCATCAGCAAATCTAGCGGGGTACTCTACGAGCAGTACGTC.

The genes are TRBV28 and TRBJ1-5; no clear D. In germline, CDR1 is MDHEN, CDR2 SYDVKM. The CDR3 is 13 amino acids. V lost 5 bases, J lost 5 bases, and 10 bases lay in between. In nucleotides, the CDR3 is TGTGCCAGCAGTCCTCCAGACTATCAGCCCCAGCATTTT. Protein: CASSPPDYQPQHF.

The V and J genes are TRBV11-1 and TRBJ2-5, with 10 bases that match TRBD1. Looked up from germline, CDR1 is SGHAT and CDR2 is FQDESV (reference sequence). This CDR3 has 14 amino acids. The V and J ends lost 8 bases and 5 bases, in that order; junction bases with no gene match: 8. This CDR3 reads CASRDRGPSETQYF. CDR3 DNA: TGTGCCAGCCGCGACAGGGGGCCTTCTGAGACCCAGTACTTC.

This clonotype appeared a few times. The chain carries TRBV5-4 and TRBJ1-2, with a weak D call TRBD1 (5 bases). The CDR3 length is 14 residues. Trimming removed 0 bases at V and 3 bases at J, with 9 bases between. The germline V gene encodes CDR1 SGHNT and CDR2 YYREEE (reference sequence). The CDR3 DNA reads TGTGCCAGCAGCTTGGCAGCGGGGCACTATGGCTACACCTTC. This sequence encodes CASSLAAGHYGYTF. Full variable domain (remainder filled in from reference TRBV5-4 and TRBJ1-2): ETGVTQSPTHLIKTRGQQVTLRCSSQSGHNTVSWYQQALGQGPQFIFQYYREEENGRGNFPPRFSGLQFPNYSSELNVNALELDDSALYLCASSLAAGHYGYTFGSGTRLTVV.

This clonotype was seen at least ten times. This chain uses TRBV6-2 or TRBV6-3 with TRBJ1-6; weak D call: TRBD1 (5 bases). Per germline, CDR1 MNHEY and CDR2 SVGEGT. Trimming removed 2 bases at V and 7 bases at J, with 9 bases between. The CDR3 contains 14 residues. Here the CDR3 DNA reads TGTGCCAGCAGTTACCAGGGCGCGAATTCACCCCTCCACTTT. Amino acid sequence: CASSYQGANSPLHF.

The chain uses TRBV6-1 and TRBJ2-7; unclear D gene. Germline-derived CDR1 and CDR2 are MNHNS and SASEGT. V was shortened by 3 bases and J by 0 bases, with 12 bases between the two germline ends. CDR3 length: 15 amino acids. CDR3 region: CASSENHWISYEQYV. Here the CDR3 DNA reads TGTGCCAGCAGTGAGAACCACTGGATCTCCTACGAGCAGTACGTC.

This clonotype came up many times. J is TRBJ2-4 and V is TRBV7-2, with 9 bases lining up with TRBD1. Trimming cost V 2 bases and J 11 bases; bases outside gene matches: 10. The length of the CDR3 is 15 residues. Germline CDR1 reads SGHTA; CDR2 reads FQGNSA. The CDR3 DNA reads as TGTGCCAGCAGCTTACTACCCGGGACAGGGAGGTTTCAGTACTTC. Translating gives CASSLLPGTGRFQYF.

The rearrangement links TRBV25-1 to TRBJ2-3, with a tentative D call TRBD2 (7 bases). V was clipped by 8 bases and J by 4 bases, with 16 bases between them. CDR3 length: 14 residues. Germline-derived CDR1 and CDR2 are MGHDK and SYGVNS. In nucleotides, the CDR3 is TGTGCCAGCTCCCCCCCGGGGGGCGCAGATACGCAGTATTTT. Translated: CASSPPGGADTQYF.

This clonotype was found once. The chain recombines TRBV6-1 with TRBJ2-6; a possible D gene is TRBD1 (6 bases). The germline V gene has CDR1 MNHNS and CDR2 SASEGT. The CDR3 is made up of 14 amino acids. V was pared by 8 bases and J by 4 bases, with 12 bases between. CDR3 DNA: TGTGCCAGCCGTGGGGGCGACGGGGCCAACGTCCTGACTTTC. Residues: CASRGGDGANVLTF.